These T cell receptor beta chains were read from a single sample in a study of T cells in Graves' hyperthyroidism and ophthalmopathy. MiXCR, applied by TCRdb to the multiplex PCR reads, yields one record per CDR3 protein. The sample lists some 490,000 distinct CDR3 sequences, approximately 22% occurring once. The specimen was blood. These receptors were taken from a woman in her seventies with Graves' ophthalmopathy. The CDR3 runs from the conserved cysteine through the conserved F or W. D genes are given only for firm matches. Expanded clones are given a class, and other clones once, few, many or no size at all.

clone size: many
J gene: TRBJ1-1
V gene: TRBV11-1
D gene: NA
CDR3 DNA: TGTGCCAGCAGCTGGGGCAGGGTCCACACTGAAGCTTTCTTT
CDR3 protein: CASSWGRVHTEAFF

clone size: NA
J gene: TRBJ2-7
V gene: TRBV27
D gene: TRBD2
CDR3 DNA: TGTGCCAGCAGTTCCCGGGAGGGAGTCCACGAGCAGTACTTC
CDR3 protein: CASSSREGVHEQYF

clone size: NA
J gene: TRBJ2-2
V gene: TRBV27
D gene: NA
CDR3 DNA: TGTGCCAGCAGTTTATCGATATCCGGGGAGCTGTTTTTT
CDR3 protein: CASSLSISGELFF

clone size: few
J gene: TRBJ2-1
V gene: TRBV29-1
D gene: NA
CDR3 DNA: TGCAGCGTTGTTAGCGCATCCTACAATGAGCAGTTCTTC
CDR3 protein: CSVVSASYNEQFF

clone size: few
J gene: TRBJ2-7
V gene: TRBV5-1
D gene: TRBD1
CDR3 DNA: TGCGCCAGCAGCGGCGGGACAGGGGTGTACGAGCAGTACTTC
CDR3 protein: CASSGGTGVYEQYF

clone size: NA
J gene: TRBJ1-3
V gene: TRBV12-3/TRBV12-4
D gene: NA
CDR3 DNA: TGTGCCAGCAGTCCCCAAACTGGAAACACCATATATTTT
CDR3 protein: CASSPQTGNTIYF

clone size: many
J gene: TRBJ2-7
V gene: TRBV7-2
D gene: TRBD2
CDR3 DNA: TGTGCCAGCAGCCCCTCGAGCGGGAGTAATAAAGAGCAGTACTTC
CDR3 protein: CASSPSSGSNKEQYF

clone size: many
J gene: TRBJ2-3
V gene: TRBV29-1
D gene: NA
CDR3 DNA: TGCAGCGTTGAGTCTACCAGCACAGATACGCAGTATTTT
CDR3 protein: CSVESTSTDTQYF

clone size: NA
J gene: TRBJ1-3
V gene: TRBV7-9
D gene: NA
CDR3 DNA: TGTGCCAGCACTTCAGCTCCCGGAAACACCATATATTTT
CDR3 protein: CASTSAPGNTIYF

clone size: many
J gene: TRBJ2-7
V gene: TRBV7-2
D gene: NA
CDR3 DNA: TGTGCCAGCAGCTTCCTCTTTGACAGGCAGTACTTC
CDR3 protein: CASSFLFDRQYF

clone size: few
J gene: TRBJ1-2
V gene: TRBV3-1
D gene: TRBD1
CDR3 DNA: TGTGCCAGCAGTCCCAGGGGGGGATATGGCTACACCTTC
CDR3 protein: CASSPRGGYGYTF

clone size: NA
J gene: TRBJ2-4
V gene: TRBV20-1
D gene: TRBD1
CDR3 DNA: TGCAGTGCCCCCCGGACAGGGACCAAAAACATTCAGTACTTC
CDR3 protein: CSAPRTGTKNIQYF

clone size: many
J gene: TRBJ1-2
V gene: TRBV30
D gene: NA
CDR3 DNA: TGTGCCTGGACTGGACTGGGCGATGGCTACACCTTC
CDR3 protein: CAWTGLGDGYTF

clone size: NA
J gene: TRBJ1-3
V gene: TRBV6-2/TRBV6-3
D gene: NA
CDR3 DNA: TGTGCCAGCACTGGTAGAGGGGTATCTGGAAACACCATATATTTT
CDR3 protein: CASTGRGVSGNTIYF

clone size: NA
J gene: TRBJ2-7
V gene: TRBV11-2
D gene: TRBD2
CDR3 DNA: TGTGCCAGCAGCTCCCTAGCGGGAGGGGCCTACGAGCAGTACTTC
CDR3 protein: CASSSLAGGAYEQYF

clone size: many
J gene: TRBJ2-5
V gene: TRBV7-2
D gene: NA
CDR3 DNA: TGTGCCAGCAGCTTAGGACTACAAGAGACCCAGTACTTC
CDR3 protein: CASSLGLQETQYF

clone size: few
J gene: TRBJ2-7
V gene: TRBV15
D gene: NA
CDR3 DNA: TGTGCCACCAGCAGAGATCTAGGGGGCTACGAGCAGTACTTC
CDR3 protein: CATSRDLGGYEQYF

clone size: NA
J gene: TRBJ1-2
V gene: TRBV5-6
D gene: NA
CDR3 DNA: TGTGCCAGCAGCGTTGACACTAACTATGGCTACACCTTC
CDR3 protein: CASSVDTNYGYTF

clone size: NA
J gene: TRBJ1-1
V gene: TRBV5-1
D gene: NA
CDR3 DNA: TGCGCCAGCAGTCACCCCCTCGGGGCGGACACTGAAGCTTTCTTT
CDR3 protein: CASSHPLGADTEAFF

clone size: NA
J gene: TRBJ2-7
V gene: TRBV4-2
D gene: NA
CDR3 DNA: TGTGCCAGCTCAAGGATGAAGGGAGACGACGAGCAGTACTTC
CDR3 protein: CASSRMKGDDEQYF

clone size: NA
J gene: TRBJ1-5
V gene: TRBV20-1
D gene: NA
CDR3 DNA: TGCAGTGCTGGGTACAGCAGGAGCAATCAGCCCCAGCATTTT
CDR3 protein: CSAGYSRSNQPQHF

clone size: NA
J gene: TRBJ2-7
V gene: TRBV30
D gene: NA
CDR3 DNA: TGTGCCTTCTCACCCTCCCGGTTCCACGAGCAGTACTTC
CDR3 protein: CAFSPSRFHEQYF

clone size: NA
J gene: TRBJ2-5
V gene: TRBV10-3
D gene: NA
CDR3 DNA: TGTGCCATCAGTGAGAGCGAGATAGAGACCCAGTACTTC
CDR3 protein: CAISESEIETQYF

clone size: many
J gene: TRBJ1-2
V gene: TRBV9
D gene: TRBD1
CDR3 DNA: TGTGCCAGCAGCCCACAGGGGAATGGCTACACCTTC
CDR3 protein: CASSPQGNGYTF

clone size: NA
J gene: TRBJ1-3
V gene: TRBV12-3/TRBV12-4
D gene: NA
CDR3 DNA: TGTGCCAGCAGGCTACAGAGACTTTCTGGAAACACCATATATTTT
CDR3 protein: CASRLQRLSGNTIYF

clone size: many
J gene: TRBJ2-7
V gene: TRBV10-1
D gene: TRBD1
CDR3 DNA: TGCGCCAGCAGTGAGTCGAGGGACAGATCCTACGAGCAGTACTTC
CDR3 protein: CASSESRDRSYEQYF

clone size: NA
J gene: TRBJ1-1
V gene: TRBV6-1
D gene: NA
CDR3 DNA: TGCGCCAGCAGTGAGGTTAAGGGGGAGATCGCTGAAGCTTTCTTT
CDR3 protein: CASSEVKGEIAEAFF

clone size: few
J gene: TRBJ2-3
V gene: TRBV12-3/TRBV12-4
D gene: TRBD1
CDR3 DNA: TGTGCCAGCAGTTTTGGGACAGGGATGGGCACAGATACGCAGTATTTT
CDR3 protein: CASSFGTGMGTDTQYF

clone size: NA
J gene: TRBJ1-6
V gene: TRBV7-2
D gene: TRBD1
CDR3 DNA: TGTGCCAGCAGCCTGGGACAGGGTTACAGATCACCCCTCCACTTT
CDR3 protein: CASSLGQGYRSPLHF

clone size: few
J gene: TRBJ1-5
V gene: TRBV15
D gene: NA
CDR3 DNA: TGTGCCACCAGCCCTTACAATCAGCCCCAGCATTTT
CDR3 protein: CATSPYNQPQHF

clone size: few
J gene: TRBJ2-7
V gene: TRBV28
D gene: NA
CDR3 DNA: TGTGCCAGCAGACCCGAGAGTGCTCGTCCCCCCTACGAGCAGTACTTC
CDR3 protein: CASRPESARPPYEQYF

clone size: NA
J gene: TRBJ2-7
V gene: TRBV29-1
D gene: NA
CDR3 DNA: TGCAGCGTCGTGACCGGCAGTACCTACGAGCAGTACTTC
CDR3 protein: CSVVTGSTYEQYF

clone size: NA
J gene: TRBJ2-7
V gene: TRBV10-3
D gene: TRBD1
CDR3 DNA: TGTGCCATCAGTGGGGTCCCGGGACAGGAGCCCTACGAGCAGTACTTC
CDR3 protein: CAISGVPGQEPYEQYF

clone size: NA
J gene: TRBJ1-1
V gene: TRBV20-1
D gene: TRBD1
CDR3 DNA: TGCAGTGCTTTCCAGACAGGGGGCGCATTGTGGACTGAAGCTTTCTTT
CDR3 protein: CSAFQTGGALWTEAFF

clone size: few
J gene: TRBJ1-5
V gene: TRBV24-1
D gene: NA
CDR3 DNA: TGTGCCACCAGTCCCGACAAGACCAATCAGCCCCAGCATTTT
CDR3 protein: CATSPDKTNQPQHF

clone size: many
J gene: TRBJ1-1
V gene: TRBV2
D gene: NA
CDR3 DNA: TGTGCCAAAAGACAGCCGGCCGAGAAAACTGAAGCTTTCTTT
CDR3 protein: CAKRQPAEKTEAFF

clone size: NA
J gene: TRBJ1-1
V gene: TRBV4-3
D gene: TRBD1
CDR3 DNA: TGCGCCAACAGCCTTTTAGTGGACAGGGGAGGCACTGAAGCTTTCTTT
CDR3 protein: CANSLLVDRGGTEAFF

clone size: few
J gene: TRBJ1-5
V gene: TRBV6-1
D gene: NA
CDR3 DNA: TGTGCCAGCAGCCACGCCCGGGGCCGCAGCAATCAGCCCCAGCATTTT
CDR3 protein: CASSHARGRSNQPQHF

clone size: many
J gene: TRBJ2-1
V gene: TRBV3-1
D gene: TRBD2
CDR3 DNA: TGTGCCAGCAGCCAAGATTCGGGATTAGCGGGAGGGCAGTTCTTC
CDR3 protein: CASSQDSGLAGGQFF

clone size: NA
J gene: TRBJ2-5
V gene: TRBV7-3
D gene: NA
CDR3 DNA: TGTGCCAGCAGCTTAACCGGGAATCTGGGGGGTGAGACCCAGTACTTC
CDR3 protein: CASSLTGNLGGETQYF

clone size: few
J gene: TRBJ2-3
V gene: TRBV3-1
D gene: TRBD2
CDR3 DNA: TGTGCCAGCAGCCTGACTAGCGGGCGTCGAAGGACAGATACGCAGTATTTT
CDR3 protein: CASSLTSGRRRTDTQYF

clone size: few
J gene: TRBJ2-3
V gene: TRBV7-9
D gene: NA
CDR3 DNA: TGTGCCAGCAGCTTGGTGGGGGGCGATACGCAGTATTTT
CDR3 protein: CASSLVGGDTQYF

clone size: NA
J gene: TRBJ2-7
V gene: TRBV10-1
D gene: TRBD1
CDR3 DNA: TGCGCCAGCAGTGAGCCACGAGGACAGGGGTCCTACGAGCAGTACTTC
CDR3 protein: CASSEPRGQGSYEQYF

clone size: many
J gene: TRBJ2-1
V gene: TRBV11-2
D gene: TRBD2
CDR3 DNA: TGTGCCAGCAGCTTATCTAGCGGGAGTGGGAATGAGCAGTTCTTC
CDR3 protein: CASSLSSGSGNEQFF

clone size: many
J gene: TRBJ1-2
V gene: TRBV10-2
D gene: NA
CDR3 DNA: TGCGCCAGCAGTGAGTCTAGGGAGGTTGGCTACACCTTC
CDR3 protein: CASSESREVGYTF

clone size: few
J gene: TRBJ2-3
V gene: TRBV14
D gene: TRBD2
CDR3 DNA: TGTGCCAGCAGCCAAGGGACTAGCGATACAGATACGCAGTATTTT
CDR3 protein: CASSQGTSDTDTQYF

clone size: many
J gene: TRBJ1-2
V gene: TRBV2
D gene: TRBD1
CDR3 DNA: TGTGCCAGCAGTGGACAGGGAAGTATGGATGGCTACACCTTC
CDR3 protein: CASSGQGSMDGYTF

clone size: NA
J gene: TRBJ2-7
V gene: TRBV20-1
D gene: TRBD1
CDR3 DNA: TGCAGTGCTAGCTGGACAGGGCGAACTTACGAGCAGTACTTC
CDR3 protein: CSASWTGRTYEQYF